This T cell receptor beta chain was recorded in a study of cytomegalovirus exposure and HLA in healthy donors. Overall study results and limits: Cytomegalovirus-associated status was assigned to approximately 160 TCR beta chains.

The PCR contained 60 Vbeta and 13 Jbeta primers. In the authors' workflow: In a later analysis, the count reached some 73 million unique TCR beta chains, with about 11 million shared. TCRdb keeps only in-frame clones here, not all; method: immunoSEQ multiplex PCR. The V and J calls and clone size are taken from that table; D and trimming were inferred from the DNA. The sample has about 180,000 clones; roughly 80% are singletons. Germline CDR1 reads LNHDA; CDR2 reads SQIVND (reference sequence). V was pared by 4 bases and J by 7 bases, with 11 bases between. The CDR3 covers 13 residues. In this sample, this clone turned up once. Its antigen is not known.

The chain couples TRBV19 to TRBJ2-1; D might be TRBD1 (5 bases). The sequenced sample was PBMCs. This clonotype was sampled from a boy aged 2 to 9 in good health and CMV-seronegative. CDR3 nucleotide sequence: TGTGCCAGTAGTAGCAGGGAAGGAAATGAGCAGTTCTTC. Its translation is CASSSREGNEQFF.